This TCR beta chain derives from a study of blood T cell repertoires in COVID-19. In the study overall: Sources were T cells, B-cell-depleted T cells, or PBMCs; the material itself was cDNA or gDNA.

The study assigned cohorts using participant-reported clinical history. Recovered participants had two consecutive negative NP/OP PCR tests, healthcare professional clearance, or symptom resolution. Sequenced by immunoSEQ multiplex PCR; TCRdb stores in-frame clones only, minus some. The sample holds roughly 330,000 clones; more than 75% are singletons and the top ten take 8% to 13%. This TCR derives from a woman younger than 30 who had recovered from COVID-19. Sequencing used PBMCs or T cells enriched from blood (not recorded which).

For the CDR3, the DNA is TGTGCCAGCAGTTCCGCGGATTATAATTCACCCCTCCACTTT. This sequence encodes CASSSADYNSPLHF. This sequence joins TRBV27 and TRBJ1-6, with D uncertain. Trimming took off 4 bases at V and 4 bases at J, with 8 bases between the two ends. In germline, CDR1 is MNHEY, CDR2 SMNVEV (reference sequence). CDR3 length equals 14 residues.